Below are 32 T cell receptor beta chains sequenced from a single sample in a study of identical twins. A single record per CDR3 protein comes from TCRdb applying MiXCR to the 5' RACE reads. The sample lists 650,000 to 750,000 distinct CDR3 sequences; 20% to 25% were seen once. These records were also assigned to another study, of T cells expressing NK-cell markers.

The source material was PBMCs. The receptors come from a young woman in good health.

The table lists this clonotype with a few counts. V is TRBV7-2 and J is TRBJ2-3; 8 bases are shared with TRBD1. With V trimmed by 5 bases and J by 6 bases, 7 bases remained unmatched. The CDR3 sequence is 14 residues long. Germline V gives CDR1 SGHTA, CDR2 FQGNSA. The CDR3 reads CASSIRTGSDTQYF. CDR3 nucleotide sequence: TGTGCCAGCAGCATAAGGACAGGGTCGGATACGCAGTATTTT.

This clonotype was detected ten times or more. The chain joins TRBV30 to TRBJ1-2; 9 bases line up with TRBD1. CDR1 is GTSNPN, CDR2 SVGIG, per germline (reference sequence). V was clipped by 1 base and J by 4 bases; unmatched bases: 4. This CDR3 has 14 residues. The CDR3: CAWSGQGEGYGYTF. As DNA, the CDR3 is TGTGCCTGGAGTGGACAGGGGGAAGGCTATGGCTACACCTTC.

The rearrangement uses TRBV13 and TRBJ1-3; maybe TRBD1 (5 bases). V was shortened by 7 bases and J by 3 bases, with 16 bases between the two germline ends. In germline, CDR1 is PRHDT, CDR2 FYEKMQ (reference sequence). CDR3 length equals 15 residues. The CDR3 DNA follows: TGTGCCAGCACCCCAGACAGAAGCGTTGGAAACACCATATATTTT. Its translation is CASTPDRSVGNTIYF.

This clonotype was observed many times. The chain employs TRBV3-1 and TRBJ2-3, with D unresolved. Trimming removed 1 base at V and 9 bases at J, with 5 bases between. This CDR3 is built from 11 residues. Germline loops: CDR1 LGHDT, CDR2 YNNKEL (reference sequence). The CDR3 loop reads CASSQGWTQYF. The CDR3, as DNA: TGTGCCAGCAGCCAAGGTTGGACGCAGTATTTT.

The chain's CDR3 is CASSSTGLAGGIKTQYF. As DNA, the CDR3 is TGTGCCAGCAGTTCTACGGGACTAGCGGGGGGGATAAAGACCCAGTACTTC. J is TRBJ2-5 and V is TRBV6-5, with 16 positions matching TRBD2. This CDR3 has 17 residues. V lost 4 bases to trimming and J lost 6 bases; unmatched junction nucleotides: 8. CDR1 is MNHEY and CDR2 is SVGAGI in the germline V gene.

The chain employs TRBV4-1 and TRBJ2-7; TRBD1 matches at 9 bases. The CDR3 has 15 amino acids. Germline V gene sequence: CDR1 MGHRA, CDR2 YSYEKL. V dropped 0 bases and J dropped 4; count of bases not matched to a gene: 4. This chain's CDR3 is CASSQDLGQGYEQYF. CDR3 coding DNA: TGCGCCAGCAGCCAAGATCTGGGACAGGGTTACGAGCAGTACTTC.

This clonotype has a count of ten or more. The V call is TRBV20-1, the J call TRBJ1-2; D possibly corresponds to TRBD1 (5 bases). The V gene lost 5 bases and the J gene lost 4 bases, with 11 bases spanning the gap. The CDR3 length is 12 residues. Germline values: CDR1 DFQATT, CDR2 SNEGSKA (reference sequence). In DNA form, the CDR3 reads TGCAGTGCTGCCGGGACGGGCTATGGCTACACCTTC. Its protein product is CSAAGTGYGYTF.

V and J are TRBV6-5 and TRBJ1-2; TRBD1 might be the D (5 bases). The germline CDR1 and CDR2 sequences are MNHEY and SVGAGI. The V and J ends lost 4 bases and 7 bases respectively, with 13 bases between them. The CDR3 runs 13 residues. As DNA, the CDR3 is TGTGCCAGCAGTTGGGCCCCTGGGGGTGGCTACACCTTC. Protein product: CASSWAPGGGYTF.

This clonotype was picked up a small number of times. The rearrangement links TRBV7-9 to TRBJ1-1, with D hard to call. The CDR3 runs 15 residues. V lost 2 bases and J 1 base, leaving 11 bases between the germline ends. Germline V CDR1 and CDR2: SEHNR, FQNEAQ (reference sequence). The CDR3, as DNA: TGTGCCAGCAGCTTATCTCCGGGATGGAACACTGAAGCTTTCTTT. It translates to CASSLSPGWNTEAFF.

The J gene is TRBJ2-3, the V gene TRBV20-1; 13 bases are a match to TRBD2. The V segment lost 6 bases and the J segment 4 bases; nucleotides outside the gene matches: 7. Germline CDR1 and CDR2: DFQATT and SNEGSKA (reference sequence). The CDR3 extends over 15 amino acids. The CDR3 reads CSAIRTSGGADTQYF. As DNA, the CDR3 is TGCAGTGCGATTAGGACTAGCGGGGGTGCAGATACGCAGTATTTT.

There are many counts of this clonotype. The rearrangement links TRBV7-2 to TRBJ2-7, with TRBD1 matching over 10 bases. With V trimmed by 3 bases and J by 7 bases, 6 bases remained unmatched. CDR3 length: 14 residues. CDR1 is SGHTA and CDR2 is FQGNSA in the germline V gene. The CDR3 DNA follows: TGTGCCAGCAGCTTTCGGGACAGGGGCCGAGAGCAGTACTTC. It encodes CASSFRDRGREQYF.

The V and J genes are TRBV20-1 and TRBJ2-1; tentative D call: TRBD2 (6 bases). The CDR3 totals 14 residues. Trimming removed 6 bases from V and 1 base from J, with 13 bases in between. Germline loops: CDR1 DFQATT, CDR2 SNEGSKA (reference sequence). The CDR3: CSAIEAGSYNEQFF. DNA of the CDR3: TGCAGTGCCATCGAAGCGGGTTCCTACAATGAGCAGTTCTTC.

Only a few counts were recorded for this clonotype. Sequence at one end of the junction differs from germline and may be a read error. This chain connects TRBV7-4 to TRBJ2-7; D is undetermined. Germline CDR1 is SGHVT and CDR2 is SQSDAQ. The CDR3 is 10 residues long. The CDR3 loop reads CASSPRLTPF. CDR3 nucleotides: TGTGCCAGCAGCCCGAGACTCACCCCTTTC.

There are a few counts of this clonotype. This chain uses TRBV29-1 with TRBJ2-1; 7 nucleotides match TRBD2. From germline, CDR1 is SQVTM and CDR2 ANQGSEA. This CDR3 contains 12 residues. Losses at the gene ends were 1 base for V and 14 bases for J; bases not matched to a gene: 8. For the CDR3, the DNA is TGCAGCGTTGAAGTGGGAGGGCCGGGAGAGTTCTTC. This gives the protein CSVEVGGPGEFF.

This chain links TRBV12-3 or TRBV12-4 with TRBJ2-1; D is unresolved. The CDR3 runs 12 residues. V shed 8 bases and J shed 4 bases, with 9 bases lying between them. CDR3 in DNA: TGTGCCAGCTCTGCGCAGTACAATGAGCAGTTCTTC. Translated: CASSAQYNEQFF.

The gene calls are TRBV20-1 and TRBJ2-7; D assignment may be TRBD1 or TRBD2 (6 bases each). Germline-derived CDR1 and CDR2 are DFQATT and SNEGSKA (reference sequence). The CDR3 loop spans 15 amino acids. V shed 3 bases and J shed 1 base, with 16 bases lying between them. DNA for the CDR3: TGCAGTGCTAGCCGTGGGGGGCCTCTGTCCTACGAGCAGTACTTC. It encodes CSASRGGPLSYEQYF.

This clonotype has more than one count but fewer than ten. The genes are TRBV12-3 or TRBV12-4 and TRBJ2-5; no clear D gene. The germline V and J ends were trimmed by 3 bases and 2 bases, with 7 bases remaining between them. This CDR3 spans 13 amino acids. CDR3 sequence: CASSFTQQETQYF. CDR3 DNA sequence: TGTGCCAGCAGTTTCACCCAACAAGAGACCCAGTACTTC.

The V and J genes are TRBV10-3 and TRBJ2-5; 7 positions agree with TRBD1. This CDR3 has 13 amino acids. The J segment lost 2 bases and the V segment lost 6 bases, leaving 3 bases of the junction unmatched. Germline CDR1 is ENHRY and CDR2 is SYGVKD. The chain's CDR3 is CAIREDRQETQYF. The CDR3 coding sequence is TGTGCCATCAGAGAGGACAGGCAAGAGACCCAGTACTTC.

The chain has TRBV6-2 or TRBV6-3 and TRBJ2-7; no clear D gene. The V end lost 8 bases, the J end lost 1 base, and 15 bases lay between the germline ends. This CDR3 region has 14 residues. Germline CDR1 is MNHEY and CDR2 is SVGEGT. In nucleotides, the CDR3 is TGTGCCAGCTGGCGGCGTGGAGCGTCCTACGAGCAGTACTTC. This translates into CASWRRGASYEQYF.

The chain has TRBV20-1 and TRBJ2-1; D is unresolved. The CDR3 consists of 13 residues. From germline, CDR1 is DFQATT and CDR2 SNEGSKA (reference sequence). V lost 3 bases and J lost 4, with 10 bases in between. CDR3 in DNA: TGCAGTGCTAGCGGTGCAGCATACAATGAGCAGTTCTTC. Its translation is CSASGAAYNEQFF.

The chain is built from TRBV29-1 and TRBJ2-3; no definite D call. Deletions cut 5 bases from V and 3 bases from J, with 6 bases between. CDR3 length equals 11 residues. Germline assignment: CDR1 SQVTM and CDR2 ANQGSEA. CDR3 sequence reads: CSVSITDTQYF. CDR3 in DNA: TGCAGCGTTTCCATTACAGATACGCAGTATTTT.

The chain combines TRBV6-1 with TRBJ1-1; TRBD1 might be the D (6 bases). CDR3 length: 14 amino acids. CDR1 is MNHNS and CDR2 is SASEGT in the germline V gene. Trimming cost V 6 bases and J 4 bases, with 15 bases left between them. CDR3 bases: TGTGCCAGCAGGACCCCTCTAGGGGGCACTGAAGCTTTCTTT. Amino acid sequence: CASRTPLGGTEAFF.

The chain has TRBV7-2 and TRBJ2-2; D is ambiguous. The CDR3 totals 14 residues. Germline V gene lookup returns CDR1 SGHTA and CDR2 FQGNSA. The germline V and J ends were trimmed by 2 bases and 3 bases, with 7 bases remaining between them. CDR3 in DNA: TGTGCCAGCAGCTTAAACACACACACCGGGGAGCTGTTTTTT. It yields the protein CASSLNTHTGELFF.

This clonotype was seen at least ten times. The CDR3 region has the DNA TGCAGCGCCCTGACTAGCGGGGGGGCAGCTACGCAGTATTTT. Translated, it gives CSALTSGGAATQYF. The gene calls are TRBV29-1 and TRBJ2-3, with TRBD2 matching over 14 bases. With V trimmed by 7 bases and J by 8 bases, 8 bases remained unmatched. CDR3 length equals 14 residues. Germline-derived CDR1 and CDR2 are SQVTM and ANQGSEA.

The rearrangement uses TRBV4-2 and TRBJ1-4; D ambiguous. CDR1 LGHNA and CDR2 YNFKEQ come from the germline V gene. V was clipped by 0 bases and J by 6 bases, with 14 bases between them. The CDR3 spans 16 residues. CDR3 DNA: TGTGCCAGCAGCCAAGAACTCTGGGCAGAAGATGAAAAACTGTTTTTT. Translating it yields CASSQELWAEDEKLFF.

J is TRBJ2-5 and V is TRBV9; D remains unclear. The length of the CDR3 is 13 residues. Trimming removed 3 bases at V and 4 bases at J, with 10 bases between. The germline V gene has CDR1 SGDLS and CDR2 YYNGEE. CDR3 in amino acids: CASSGGFSETQYF. The CDR3 region has the DNA TGTGCCAGCAGCGGTGGGTTTTCAGAGACCCAGTACTTC. Together with reference TRBV9 and TRBJ2-5, the CDR3 gives the full variable domain: DSGVTQTPKHLITATGQRVTLRCSPRSGDLSVYWYQQSLDQGLQFLIQYYNGEERAKGNILERFSAQQFPDLHSELNLSSLELGDSALYFCASSGGFSETQYFGPGTRLLVL.

This clonotype appeared a few times. The chain joins TRBV5-1 to TRBJ1-1, with D hard to call. The CDR3 consists of 14 residues. Germline-derived CDR1 and CDR2 are SGHRS and YFSETQ. V lost 0 bases and J lost 2, with 8 bases in between. For the CDR3, the DNA is TGCGCCAGCAGCTTGGGTTGGGATAACACTGAAGCTTTCTTT. The encoded protein is CASSLGWDNTEAFF.

This clonotype was picked up a small number of times. This chain links TRBV20-1 with TRBJ2-1; 12 nucleotides agree with TRBD2. V gave up 4 bases and J gave up 7 bases; unmatched junction bases: 14. The CDR3 length is 17 residues. The germline gives CDR1 DFQATT, CDR2 SNEGSKA (reference sequence). The CDR3 loop is CSAKIPLAGGRGNEQFF. DNA of the CDR3: TGCAGTGCTAAAATCCCGCTAGCGGGAGGGCGGGGGAATGAGCAGTTCTTC.

This clonotype has just a few counts. The chain employs TRBV11-2 and TRBJ1-1; weak D call: TRBD1 (6 bases). Per the germline V gene, CDR1 is SGHAT and CDR2 is FQNNGV. Trimming left V 5 bases short and J 10 bases short, with 17 bases between. This CDR3 comprises 13 residues. This CDR3 is CASSRGGATVAFF. DNA for the CDR3: TGTGCCAGCAGCCGGGGGGGGGCGACGGTAGCTTTCTTT.

This clonotype was observed a handful of times. The chain has TRBV6-5 and TRBJ2-7; D possibly corresponds to TRBD1 (6 bases). This CDR3 contains 13 residues. V lost 4 bases and J lost 5, with 12 bases in between. CDR1 is MNHEY, CDR2 SVGAGI, per germline. The CDR3 loop is CASSSRQAHEQYF. The CDR3 bases are TGTGCCAGCAGTTCTCGACAGGCCCACGAGCAGTACTTC.

This chain joins TRBV9 and TRBJ2-3; 7 bases map to TRBD1. Germline V lookup: CDR1 SGDLS, CDR2 YYNGEE. The CDR3 contains 15 residues. Trimming at V came to 3 bases and at J to 4 bases, leaving 8 bases not matched to a gene. The CDR3 region has the DNA TGTGCCAGCAGCGCCGGACTTCAGGGGGCAGATACGCAGTATTTT. This translates into CASSAGLQGADTQYF.

CDR3 region: CASSFQGSWGGEQFF. The CDR3 DNA follows: TGTGCCAGCAGCTTCCAGGGTTCTTGGGGTGGCGAGCAGTTCTTC. The rearrangement uses TRBV7-9 and TRBJ2-1; maybe TRBD1 (5 bases). This CDR3 region has 15 residues. Trimming pared 3 bases from V and 10 bases from J, leaving 19 bases between. Germline loops: CDR1 SEHNR, CDR2 FQNEAQ (reference sequence).